A single sample gave rise to the 32 T cell receptor beta chains below, sequenced in a study of lymphopenia after photon versus proton radiotherapy. The protocol was immunoSEQ multiplex PCR, while the TCRdb copy is restricted to in-frame clones and leaves out a portion. The profile shows approximately 24,000 clones, about 88% of them singletons. The sample consisted of peripheral blood, taken from a patient treated with photon-based radiotherapy. Receptors were obtained from a woman between 50 and 59 years old with cholangiocarcinoma.

The chain links TRBV30 to TRBJ1-2; no definite D call. The V end lost 0 bases, the J end lost 4 bases, and 9 bases lay between the germline ends. The CDR3 sequence is 13 residues long. Per the germline V gene, CDR1 is GTSNPN and CDR2 is SVGIG (reference sequence). The CDR3 is CAWSVTQLYGYTF. The CDR3 DNA reads as TGTGCCTGGAGTGTCACACAGCTCTATGGCTACACCTTC.

This clone was observed once. The J gene is TRBJ2-7, the V gene TRBV19; D is undetermined. Germline-derived CDR1 and CDR2 are LNHDA and SQIVND (reference sequence). V was pared by 4 bases and J by 2 bases, with 6 bases between. This CDR3 contains 12 residues. CDR3 in amino acids: CASSRDPYEQYF. The CDR3 DNA follows: TGTGCCAGTAGTAGAGACCCCTACGAGCAGTACTTC.

The V call is TRBV23-1, the J call TRBJ2-7; tentative D call: TRBD2 (5 bases). Being an ORF, TRBV23-1 has a function that is uncertain. There are 13 residues in the CDR3. Trimming took off 0 bases at V and 6 bases at J, with 9 bases between the two ends. This chain's CDR3 is CASSQSNSGEQYF. The CDR3 DNA sequence: TGCGCCAGCAGTCAATCGAACAGCGGCGAGCAGTACTTC.

V usage is TRBV18 and J usage is TRBJ1-3; a possible D gene is TRBD1 (5 bases). Trimming took 6 bases from V and 2 from J, leaving 8 bases between them. This CDR3 spans 13 amino acids. The germline V gene has CDR1 KGHSH and CDR2 LQKENI. The CDR3 loop is CASSEGAGNTIYF. CDR3 sequence (DNA): TGTGCCAGCTCTGAAGGGGCTGGAAACACCATATATTTT.

The J gene is TRBJ2-1, the V gene TRBV10-1; TRBD2 aligns across 9 bases. V lost 3 bases to trimming and J lost 6 bases; unmatched junction nucleotides: 6. Germline assignment: CDR1 WNHNN and CDR2 SYGVQD (reference sequence). The CDR3 loop spans 15 amino acids. The chain's CDR3 is CASSESGSGGNEQFF. In nucleotides, the CDR3 is TGCGCCAGCAGTGAATCTGGTAGCGGGGGCAATGAGCAGTTCTTC.

Here the CDR3 DNA reads TGTGCCAGCAGGACCAGGGGGCTGTTCTATGGCTACACCTTC. Translated, it gives CASRTRGLFYGYTF. This chain links TRBV6-5 with TRBJ1-2, with 8 bases matching TRBD1. CDR1 and CDR2 from the germline V gene are MNHEY and SVGAGI. The CDR3 runs 14 residues. The junction had 7 bases not matched to a gene; V was cut back by 6 bases and J by 4 bases.

The V gene is TRBV9, the J gene TRBJ1-6, with D perhaps TRBD1 (6 bases). Germline values: CDR1 SGDLS, CDR2 YYNGEE. The CDR3 loop spans 15 amino acids. Trimming stripped 2 bases from V and 9 bases from J, with 15 bases between. CDR3 region: CASSVGTQGISPLHF. The CDR3 DNA reads TGTGCCAGCAGCGTCGGCACCCAGGGGATTTCACCCCTCCACTTT.

This chain links TRBV6-1 with TRBJ1-6; tentatively, D is TRBD1 (5 bases). This CDR3 contains 15 residues. Germline CDR1 MNHNS, CDR2 SASEGT. V lost 7 bases and J lost 10, with 20 bases in between. The CDR3 sequence: CASTSETVADSPLHF. Written as DNA, the CDR3 is TGTGCCAGCACCTCCGAGACAGTTGCGGACTCACCCCTCCACTTT.

The rearrangement uses TRBV19 and TRBJ2-1, with 8 bases fitting TRBD2. The CDR3 extends over 13 amino acids. Germline-derived CDR1 and CDR2 are LNHDA and SQIVND (reference sequence). V was clipped by 8 bases and J by 7 bases; unmatched bases: 7. Here the CDR3 DNA reads TGTGCCAGTCAAAGCGGGGGTCGGAATGAGCAGTTCTTC. Translation: CASQSGGRNEQFF.

The chain combines TRBV6-6 with TRBJ2-7; 7 bases line up with TRBD1. This CDR3 contains 15 residues. Trimming cost V 5 bases and J 0 bases; bases outside gene matches: 7. CDR1 MNHNY and CDR2 SVGAGI come from the germline V gene (reference sequence). The CDR3 is CASSPRWDSSYEQYF. Here the CDR3 DNA reads TGTGCCAGCAGTCCTCGCTGGGACAGCTCCTACGAGCAGTACTTC.

The chain recombines TRBV18 with TRBJ1-5; the D is unclear. V was clipped by 6 bases and J by 1 base, with 4 bases between them. The germline gives CDR1 KGHSH, CDR2 LQKENI. The CDR3 contains 12 residues. The CDR3 DNA is TGTGCCAGCTCTCTCAGCAATCAGCCCCAGCATTTT. It yields the protein CASSLSNQPQHF. The variable domain in full, completed from reference TRBV18 and TRBJ1-5, reads NAGVMQNPRHLVRRRGQEARLRCSPMKGHSHVYWYRQLPEEGLKFMVYLQKENIIDESGMPKERFSAEFPKEGPSILRIQQVVRGDSAAYFCASSLSNQPQHFGDGTRLSIL.

This clone has a single count. The chain links TRBV7-9 to TRBJ2-1; 8 nucleotides align to TRBD2. The CDR3 contains 17 residues. Germline V gene sequence: CDR1 SEHNR, CDR2 FQNEAQ (reference sequence). With V trimmed by 4 bases and J by 5 bases, 13 bases remained unmatched. The CDR3 loop reads CASSYLVTSGFHNEQFF. In DNA, the CDR3 is TGTGCCAGCAGCTACCTAGTTACTAGCGGTTTCCACAATGAGCAGTTCTTC. Combining the CDR3 with reference TRBV7-9 and TRBJ2-1 gives the whole variable domain DTGVSQNPRHKITKRGQNVTFRCDPISEHNRLYWYRQTLGQGPEFLTYFQNEAQLEKSRLLSDRFSAERPKGSFSTLEIQRTEQGDSAMYLCASSYLVTSGFHNEQFFGPGTRLTVL.

CDR3 nucleotide sequence: TGCGCCAGCAGCGGAACGACAGGTGGTGACTATGGCTACACCTTC. Protein sequence: CASSGTTGGDYGYTF. The rearrangement joins TRBV10-2 to TRBJ1-2; D perhaps matches TRBD1 (6 bases). CDR3 length: 15 residues. V shed 6 bases and J shed 3 bases, with 17 bases lying between them. The germline CDR1 and CDR2 sequences are WSHSY and SAAADI.

The chain links TRBV2 to TRBJ2-6; TRBD1 might be the D (6 bases). CDR1 is SNHLY and CDR2 is FYNNEI in the germline V gene. CDR3 length: 15 residues. V was pared by 5 bases and J by 1 base, with 9 bases between. The chain's CDR3 is CASSLTGSGANVLTF. The CDR3 DNA reads TGTGCCAGCAGTCTTACAGGGTCTGGGGCCAACGTCCTGACTTTC.

The J gene is TRBJ2-7, the V gene TRBV19, with D possibly TRBD1 on 6 matching bases. This CDR3 comprises 16 residues. Germline-derived CDR1 and CDR2 are LNHDA and SQIVND (reference sequence). Trimming stripped 4 bases from V and 7 bases from J, with 23 bases between. CDR3 DNA sequence: TGTGCCAGTAGTAGAAACCAGGACAGAAGACAGAAGGAGCAGTACTTC. Translating it yields CASSRNQDRRQKEQYF.

The V call is TRBV7-2, the J call TRBJ1-2; the D is unclear. The CDR3 consists of 12 residues. The germline gives CDR1 SGHTA, CDR2 FQGNSA. Deletions cut 5 bases from V and 6 bases from J, with 10 bases between. The CDR3 DNA reads as TGTGCCAGCAGCCCACCCAAGGATGGCTACACCTTC. It yields the protein CASSPPKDGYTF.

CDR3: CASSGYKSSNQPQHF. The CDR3 coding sequence is TGTGCCAGCAGTGGATATAAGAGTAGCAATCAGCCCCAGCATTTT. The genes are TRBV25-1 and TRBJ1-5, with D unclear. The length of the CDR3 is 15 residues. Between the trimmed V and J ends, which lost 4 bases and 0 bases, there was a span of 10 bases. Germline lookup yields CDR1 MGHDK and CDR2 SYGVNS.

The rearrangement joins TRBV6-5 to TRBJ1-2, with D perhaps TRBD1 (6 bases). Trimming cost V 6 bases and J 2 bases, with 10 bases left between them. Germline V lookup: CDR1 MNHEY, CDR2 SVGAGI. This CDR3 region has 13 residues. The CDR3 is CASRQTGNYGYTF. CDR3 DNA sequence: TGTGCCAGCAGGCAAACAGGGAACTATGGCTACACCTTC.

The V and J genes are TRBV6-6 and TRBJ2-7; 9 bases fit TRBD1. V gave up 5 bases and J gave up 3 bases; unmatched junction bases: 8. Looked up from germline, CDR1 is MNHNY and CDR2 is SVGAGI (reference sequence). CDR3 length: 15 amino acids. The CDR3: CASSKTGGSGYEQYF. DNA for the CDR3: TGTGCCAGCAGTAAGACAGGGGGATCGGGCTACGAGCAGTACTTC.

The chain recombines TRBV7-9 with TRBJ1-4, with 9 bases fitting TRBD1. CDR1 is SEHNR, CDR2 FQNEAQ, per germline (reference sequence). J was trimmed by 5 bases and V by 3 bases; bases with no gene match: 4. The CDR3 loop spans 15 amino acids. The CDR3 coding sequence is TGTGCCAGCAGCTTCGCACAGGGGGCGAATGAAAAACTGTTTTTT. It codes for CASSFAQGANEKLFF.

V and J are TRBV19 and TRBJ2-1, with TRBD1 identical over 7 bases. Unmatched junction bases numbered 3, after V lost 1 base and J lost 3 bases. Germline loops: CDR1 LNHDA, CDR2 SQIVND (reference sequence). The CDR3 loop spans 15 amino acids. The CDR3 is CASSIGTGVYNEQFF. CDR3 sequence (DNA): TGTGCCAGTAGTATAGGGACAGGAGTCTACAATGAGCAGTTCTTC.

The rearrangement links TRBV12-5 to TRBJ2-5; D assignment may be TRBD1 or TRBD2 (5 bases each). The CDR3 consists of 16 residues. V was trimmed by 2 bases and J by 7 bases, leaving 20 bases between them. Per the germline V gene, CDR1 is LGHNT and CDR2 is FRNRAP. The CDR3 spells CASGLSPRGTWGTQYF. For the CDR3, the DNA is TGTGCTAGTGGTTTGTCGCCGAGGGGAACCTGGGGGACCCAGTACTTC. Complete variable domain (other parts from reference TRBV12-5 and TRBJ2-5): DARVTQTPRHKVTEMGQEVTMRCQPILGHNTVFWYRQTMMQGLELLAYFRNRAPLDDSGMPKDRFSAEMPDATLATLKIQPSEPRDSAVYFCASGLSPRGTWGTQYFGPGTRLLVL.

The J gene is TRBJ2-1, the V gene TRBV19, with D possibly TRBD2 on 5 matching bases. CDR1 is LNHDA, CDR2 SQIVND, per germline (reference sequence). V was cut by 3 bases and J by 0 bases, with 12 bases left in between. The CDR3 totals 16 residues. CDR3 loop: CASSISSYSSYNEQFF. The CDR3 nucleotides read TGTGCCAGTAGTATTTCTAGCTATAGCTCCTACAATGAGCAGTTCTTC.

This sequence joins TRBV9 and TRBJ2-1; 7 positions agree with TRBD2. CDR1 and CDR2 from the germline V gene are SGDLS and YYNGEE. Trimming at V came to 3 bases and at J to 0 bases, leaving 18 bases not matched to a gene. The CDR3 length is 20 residues. CDR3 bases: TGTGCCAGCAGCGCCGTATCCGCTGGGACTATCCGGAGCTCCTACAATGAGCAGTTCTTC. Amino acid sequence: CASSAVSAGTIRSSYNEQFF.

The chain carries TRBV2 and TRBJ2-5, with D perhaps matching TRBD2 (5 bases). The CDR3 sequence is 13 residues long. The V and J ends lost 8 bases and 2 bases respectively, with 12 bases between them. Germline assignment: CDR1 SNHLY and CDR2 FYNNEI. The CDR3 protein is CASYSGVQETQYF. The DNA for the CDR3 is TGTGCCAGCTACTCCGGGGTTCAAGAGACCCAGTACTTC.

The V gene is TRBV5-8, the J gene TRBJ1-3; D not certain. Germline V CDR1 and CDR2: SGHTS, YDEGEE. The CDR3 spans 15 residues. V lost 6 bases to trimming and J lost 0 bases, with 13 bases between them. CDR3: CASILYSISGNTIYF. DNA for the CDR3: TGTGCCAGCATTCTTTACAGTATCTCTGGAAACACCATATATTTT. Looking up the rest from reference TRBV5-8 and TRBJ1-3 gives the full variable domain: EAGVTQSPTHLIKTRGQQATLRCSPISGHTSVYWYQQALGLGLQFLLWYDEGEERNRGNFPPRFSGRQFPNYSSELNVNALELEDSALYLCASILYSISGNTIYFGEGSWLTVV.

The V call is TRBV10-3, the J call TRBJ1-2; 7 bases map to TRBD1. V gave up 8 bases and J gave up 8 bases; unmatched junction bases: 8. Germline V lookup: CDR1 ENHRY, CDR2 SYGVKD. The CDR3 is made up of 12 amino acids. In DNA form, the CDR3 reads TGTGCCATCTTCCAGGGGGGAGGAGGCTACACCTTC. Translated, it gives CAIFQGGGGYTF.

The rearrangement links TRBV7-2 to TRBJ1-6; D is ambiguous. Trimming removed 1 base at V and 6 bases at J, with 4 bases between. This CDR3 comprises 13 residues. In germline, CDR1 is SGHTA, CDR2 FQGNSA. CDR3 sequence: CASSLDGNSPLHF. In nucleotides, the CDR3 is TGTGCCAGCAGCTTAGACGGTAATTCACCCCTCCACTTT.

Concerning this clone: Other DNA sequences in the sample encode the same CDR3. CDR3 amino acids: CASSTSGDPTTGELFF. The CDR3 coding sequence is TGTGCCAGCAGCACCAGCGGAGACCCGACCACCGGGGAGCTGTTTTTT. The chain has TRBV9 and TRBJ2-2, with D possibly being TRBD2 (5 bases). CDR1 and CDR2 from the germline V gene are SGDLS and YYNGEE. The V and J ends lost 4 bases and 4 bases respectively, with 17 bases between them. The CDR3 extends over 16 amino acids.

This chain joins TRBV19 and TRBJ2-1, with 9 positions matching TRBD1. CDR3 length: 14 amino acids. CDR1 is LNHDA and CDR2 is SQIVND in the germline V gene (reference sequence). The V segment lost 5 bases and the J segment 5 bases; nucleotides outside the gene matches: 4. CDR3 loop: CASSARDRDNEQFF. In nucleotides, the CDR3 is TGTGCCAGTAGTGCCCGGGACAGGGACAATGAGCAGTTCTTC.

This chain connects TRBV5-6 to TRBJ1-4; D gene unclear. The V and J ends lost 1 base and 6 bases respectively, with 10 bases between them. The germline gives CDR1 SGHDT, CDR2 YYEEEE. CDR3 length: 14 amino acids. The chain's CDR3 is CASSLWQIDEKLFF. Here the CDR3 DNA reads TGTGCCAGCAGCTTGTGGCAGATTGATGAAAAACTGTTTTTT.

The V gene is TRBV18, the J gene TRBJ1-1; possibly TRBD1 for D (6 bases). Trimming shortened V by 0 bases and J by 7 bases, and 9 bases separated the two germline ends. The CDR3 length is 13 residues. Germline V gene data show CDR1 as KGHSH and CDR2 as LQKENI. CDR3 amino acids: CASSPPGQFEAFF. In DNA, the CDR3 is TGTGCCAGCTCACCACCCGGACAGTTTGAAGCTTTCTTT.